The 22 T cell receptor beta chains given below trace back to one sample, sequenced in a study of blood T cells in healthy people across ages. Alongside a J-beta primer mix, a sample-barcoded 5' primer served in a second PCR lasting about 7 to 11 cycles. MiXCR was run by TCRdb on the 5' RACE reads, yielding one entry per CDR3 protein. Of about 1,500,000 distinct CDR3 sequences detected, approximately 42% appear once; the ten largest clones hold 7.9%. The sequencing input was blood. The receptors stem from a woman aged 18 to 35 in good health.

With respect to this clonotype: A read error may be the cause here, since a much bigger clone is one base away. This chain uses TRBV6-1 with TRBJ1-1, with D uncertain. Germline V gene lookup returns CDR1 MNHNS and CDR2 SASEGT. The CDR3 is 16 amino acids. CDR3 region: CAGSEDSSVSGTEAFF. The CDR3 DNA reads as TGTGCCGGCAGTGAAGATTCATCCGTGTCTGGGACTGAAGCTTTCTTT.

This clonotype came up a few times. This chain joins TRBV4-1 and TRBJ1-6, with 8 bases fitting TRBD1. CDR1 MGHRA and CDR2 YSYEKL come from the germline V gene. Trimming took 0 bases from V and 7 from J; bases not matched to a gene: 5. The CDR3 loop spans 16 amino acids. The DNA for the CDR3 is TGCGCCAGCAGCCAAGATGGACAGGGTGCGAATTCACCCCTCCACTTT. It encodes CASSQDGQGANSPLHF.

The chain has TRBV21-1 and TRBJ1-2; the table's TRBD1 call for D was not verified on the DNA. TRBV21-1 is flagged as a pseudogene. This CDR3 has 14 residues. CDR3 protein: CASPTGSDDYGYTF. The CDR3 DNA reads TGTGCCAGCCCAACCGGGTCGGACGACTATGGCTACACCTTC.

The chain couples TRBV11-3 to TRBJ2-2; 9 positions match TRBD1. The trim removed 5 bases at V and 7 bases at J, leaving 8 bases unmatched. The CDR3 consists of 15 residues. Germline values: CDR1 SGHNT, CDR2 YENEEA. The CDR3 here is CASSGTGQGGGELFF. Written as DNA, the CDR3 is TGTGCCAGCAGCGGTACGGGACAGGGTGGCGGGGAGCTGTTTTTT.

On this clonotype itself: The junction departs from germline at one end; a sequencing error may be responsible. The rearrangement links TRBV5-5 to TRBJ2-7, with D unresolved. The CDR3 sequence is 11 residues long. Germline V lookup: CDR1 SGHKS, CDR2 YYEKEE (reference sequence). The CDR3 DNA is TGTGCCGGCAGCCTCCACTACGAGCAGTACTTC. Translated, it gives CAGSLHYEQYF.

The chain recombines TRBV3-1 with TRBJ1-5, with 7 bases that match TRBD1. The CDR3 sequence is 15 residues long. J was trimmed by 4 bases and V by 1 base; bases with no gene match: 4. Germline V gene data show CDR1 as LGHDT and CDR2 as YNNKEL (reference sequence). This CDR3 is CASSQGDRENQPQHF. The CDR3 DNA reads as TGTGCCAGCAGCCAAGGCGACAGGGAAAATCAGCCCCAGCATTTT.

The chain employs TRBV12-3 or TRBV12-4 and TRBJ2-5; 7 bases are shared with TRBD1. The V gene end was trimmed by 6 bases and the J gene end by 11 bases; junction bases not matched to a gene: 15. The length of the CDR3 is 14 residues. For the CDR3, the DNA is TGTGCCAGCAGAGACAGGGCTTCCCTCAATGAGCAGTACTTC. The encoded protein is CASRDRASLNEQYF.

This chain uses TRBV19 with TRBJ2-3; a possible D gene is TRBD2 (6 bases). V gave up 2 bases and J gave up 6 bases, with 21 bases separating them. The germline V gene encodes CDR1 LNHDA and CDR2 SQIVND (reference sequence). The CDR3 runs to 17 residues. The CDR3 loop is CASSISTGTPQGDTQYF. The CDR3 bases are TGTGCCAGTAGTATATCCACCGGGACTCCTCAAGGGGATACGCAGTATTTT.

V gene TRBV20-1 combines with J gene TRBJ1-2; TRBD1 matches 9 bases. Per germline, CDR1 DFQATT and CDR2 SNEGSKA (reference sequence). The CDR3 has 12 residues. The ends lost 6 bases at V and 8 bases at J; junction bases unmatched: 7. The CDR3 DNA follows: TGCAGTGCGGTGGACAGGGGCGGAGGCTACACCTTC. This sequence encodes CSAVDRGGGYTF.

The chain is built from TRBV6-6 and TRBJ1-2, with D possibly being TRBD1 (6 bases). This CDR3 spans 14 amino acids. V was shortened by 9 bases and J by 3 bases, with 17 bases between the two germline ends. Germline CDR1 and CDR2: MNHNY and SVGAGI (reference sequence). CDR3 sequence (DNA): TGTGCCAGTTCTATCACAAGACAGGACTATGGCTACACCTTC. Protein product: CASSITRQDYGYTF.

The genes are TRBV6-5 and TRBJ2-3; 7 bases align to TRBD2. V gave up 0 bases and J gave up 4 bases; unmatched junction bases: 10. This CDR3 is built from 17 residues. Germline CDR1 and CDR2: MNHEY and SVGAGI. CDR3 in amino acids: CASSYSTAGVGPDTQYF. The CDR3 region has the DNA TGTGCCAGCAGTTACTCGACTGCGGGAGTCGGGCCAGATACGCAGTATTTT.

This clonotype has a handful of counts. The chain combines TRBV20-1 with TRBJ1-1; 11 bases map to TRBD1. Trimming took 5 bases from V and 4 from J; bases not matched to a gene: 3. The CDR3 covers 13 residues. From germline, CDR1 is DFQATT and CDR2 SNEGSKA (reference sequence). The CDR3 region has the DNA TGCAGTGCTGTGGGACAGGGGGGCACTGAAGCTTTCTTT. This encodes CSAVGQGGTEAFF.

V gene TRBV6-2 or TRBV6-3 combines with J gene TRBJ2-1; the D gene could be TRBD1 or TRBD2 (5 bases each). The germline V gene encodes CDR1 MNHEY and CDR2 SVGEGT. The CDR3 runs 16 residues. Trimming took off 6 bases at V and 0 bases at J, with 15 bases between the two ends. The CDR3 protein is CASSRRRTPSYNEQFF. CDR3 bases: TGTGCCAGCAGCCGGAGGCGGACACCCTCCTACAATGAGCAGTTCTTC.

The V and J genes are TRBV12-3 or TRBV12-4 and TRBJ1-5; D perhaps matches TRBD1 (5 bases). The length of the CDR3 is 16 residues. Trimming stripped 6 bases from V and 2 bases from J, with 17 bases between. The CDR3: CASRARGGLGNQPQHF. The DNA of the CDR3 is TGTGCCAGCAGGGCTAGGGGTGGCCTGGGCAATCAGCCCCAGCATTTT.

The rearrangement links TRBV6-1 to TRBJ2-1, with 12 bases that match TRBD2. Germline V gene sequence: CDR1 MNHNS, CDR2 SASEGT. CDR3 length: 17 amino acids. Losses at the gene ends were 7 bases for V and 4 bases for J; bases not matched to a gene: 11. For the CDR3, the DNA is TGTGCCAGCAAGGGGGGGTTGACTAGCGGGGGTTACAATGAGCAGTTCTTC. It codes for CASKGGLTSGGYNEQFF.

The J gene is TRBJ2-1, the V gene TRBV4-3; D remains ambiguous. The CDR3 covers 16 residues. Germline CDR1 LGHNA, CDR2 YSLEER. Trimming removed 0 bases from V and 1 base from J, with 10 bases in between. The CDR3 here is CASSQDPKGSYNEQFF. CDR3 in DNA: TGCGCCAGCAGCCAAGATCCTAAAGGGTCCTACAATGAGCAGTTCTTC.

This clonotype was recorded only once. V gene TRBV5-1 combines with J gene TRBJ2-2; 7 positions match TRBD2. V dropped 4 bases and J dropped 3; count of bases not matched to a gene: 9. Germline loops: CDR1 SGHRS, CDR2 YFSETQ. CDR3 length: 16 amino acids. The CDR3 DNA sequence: TGCGCCAGCAGCCCCCCGAATGCGGGGGACACCGGGGAGCTGTTTTTT. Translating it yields CASSPPNAGDTGELFF.

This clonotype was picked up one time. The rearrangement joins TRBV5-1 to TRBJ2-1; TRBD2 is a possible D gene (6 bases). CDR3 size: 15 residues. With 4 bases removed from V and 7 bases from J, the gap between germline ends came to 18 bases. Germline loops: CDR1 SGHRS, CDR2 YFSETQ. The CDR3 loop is CASSQSGTLTNEQFF. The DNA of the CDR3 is TGCGCCAGCAGCCAATCCGGGACTTTGACTAATGAGCAGTTCTTC.

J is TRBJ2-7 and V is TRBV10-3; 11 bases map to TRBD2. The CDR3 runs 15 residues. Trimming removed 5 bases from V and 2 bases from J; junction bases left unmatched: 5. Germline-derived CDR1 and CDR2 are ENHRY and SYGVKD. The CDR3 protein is CAISRGLAVTYEQYF. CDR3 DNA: TGTGCCATCAGTAGGGGACTAGCGGTTACCTACGAGCAGTACTTC.

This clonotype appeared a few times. The CDR3 region is CASSLGAGEPSYNEQYF. CDR3 DNA sequence: TGTGCCAGCAGCTTAGGAGCGGGGGAACCTTCCTACAATGAGCAGTACTTC. The chain uses TRBV7-3 and TRBJ2-1; 8 nucleotides agree with TRBD2. The J call may be mistaken, given a closer DNA end match to TRBJ2-7. Germline V gene data show CDR1 as SGHTA and CDR2 as FQGTGA. CDR3 size: 17 residues.

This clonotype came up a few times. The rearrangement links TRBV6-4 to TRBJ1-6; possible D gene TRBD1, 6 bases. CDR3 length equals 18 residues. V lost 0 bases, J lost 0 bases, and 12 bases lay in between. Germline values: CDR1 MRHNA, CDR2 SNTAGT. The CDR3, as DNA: TGTGCCAGCAGTGACTCGACTATCAGGGGCTCCTATAATTCACCCCTCCACTTT. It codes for CASSDSTIRGSYNSPLHF.

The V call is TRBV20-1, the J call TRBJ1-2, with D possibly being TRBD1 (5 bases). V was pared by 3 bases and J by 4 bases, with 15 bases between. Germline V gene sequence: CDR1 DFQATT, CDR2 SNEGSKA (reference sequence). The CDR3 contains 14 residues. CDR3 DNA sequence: TGCAGTGCTAGTGCGCACGGGGACGGCTATGGCTACACCTTC. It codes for CSASAHGDGYGYTF.